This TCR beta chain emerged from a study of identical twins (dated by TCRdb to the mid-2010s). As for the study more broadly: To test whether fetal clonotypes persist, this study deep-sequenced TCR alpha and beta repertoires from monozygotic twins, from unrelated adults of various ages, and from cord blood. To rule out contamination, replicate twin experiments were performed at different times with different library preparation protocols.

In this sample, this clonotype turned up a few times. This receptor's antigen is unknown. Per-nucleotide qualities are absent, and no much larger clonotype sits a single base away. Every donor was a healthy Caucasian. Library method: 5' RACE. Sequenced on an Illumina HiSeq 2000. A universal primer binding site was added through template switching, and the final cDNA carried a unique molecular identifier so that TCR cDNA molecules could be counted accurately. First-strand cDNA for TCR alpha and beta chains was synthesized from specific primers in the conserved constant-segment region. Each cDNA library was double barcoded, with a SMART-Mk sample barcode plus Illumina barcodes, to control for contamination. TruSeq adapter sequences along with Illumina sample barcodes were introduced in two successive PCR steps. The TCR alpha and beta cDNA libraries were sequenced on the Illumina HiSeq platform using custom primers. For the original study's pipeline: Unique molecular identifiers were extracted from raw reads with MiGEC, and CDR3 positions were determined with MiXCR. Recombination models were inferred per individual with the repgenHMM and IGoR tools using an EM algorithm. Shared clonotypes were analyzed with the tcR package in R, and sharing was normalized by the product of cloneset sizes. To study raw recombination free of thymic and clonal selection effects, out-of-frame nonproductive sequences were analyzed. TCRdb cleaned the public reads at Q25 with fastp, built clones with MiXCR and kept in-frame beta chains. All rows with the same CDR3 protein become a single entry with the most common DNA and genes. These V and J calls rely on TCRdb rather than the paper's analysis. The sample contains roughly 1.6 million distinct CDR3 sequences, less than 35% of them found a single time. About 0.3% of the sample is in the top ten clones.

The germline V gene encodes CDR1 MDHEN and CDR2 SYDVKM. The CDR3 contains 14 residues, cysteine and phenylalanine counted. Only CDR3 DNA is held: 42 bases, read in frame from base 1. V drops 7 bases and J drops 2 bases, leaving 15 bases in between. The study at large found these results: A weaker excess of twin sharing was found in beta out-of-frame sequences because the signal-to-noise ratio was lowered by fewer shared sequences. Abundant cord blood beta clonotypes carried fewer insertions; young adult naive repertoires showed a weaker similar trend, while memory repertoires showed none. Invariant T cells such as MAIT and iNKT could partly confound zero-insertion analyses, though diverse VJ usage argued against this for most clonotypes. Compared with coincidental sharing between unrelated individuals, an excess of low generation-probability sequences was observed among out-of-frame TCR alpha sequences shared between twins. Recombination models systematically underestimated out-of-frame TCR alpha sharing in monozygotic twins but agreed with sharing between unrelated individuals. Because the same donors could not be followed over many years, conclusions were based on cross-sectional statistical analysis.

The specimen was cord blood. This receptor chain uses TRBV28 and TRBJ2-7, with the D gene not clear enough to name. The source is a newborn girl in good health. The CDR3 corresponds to CASTPQTLTYEQYF. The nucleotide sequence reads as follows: TGTGCCAGCACTCCCCAGACTCTAACCTACGAGCAGTACTTC.